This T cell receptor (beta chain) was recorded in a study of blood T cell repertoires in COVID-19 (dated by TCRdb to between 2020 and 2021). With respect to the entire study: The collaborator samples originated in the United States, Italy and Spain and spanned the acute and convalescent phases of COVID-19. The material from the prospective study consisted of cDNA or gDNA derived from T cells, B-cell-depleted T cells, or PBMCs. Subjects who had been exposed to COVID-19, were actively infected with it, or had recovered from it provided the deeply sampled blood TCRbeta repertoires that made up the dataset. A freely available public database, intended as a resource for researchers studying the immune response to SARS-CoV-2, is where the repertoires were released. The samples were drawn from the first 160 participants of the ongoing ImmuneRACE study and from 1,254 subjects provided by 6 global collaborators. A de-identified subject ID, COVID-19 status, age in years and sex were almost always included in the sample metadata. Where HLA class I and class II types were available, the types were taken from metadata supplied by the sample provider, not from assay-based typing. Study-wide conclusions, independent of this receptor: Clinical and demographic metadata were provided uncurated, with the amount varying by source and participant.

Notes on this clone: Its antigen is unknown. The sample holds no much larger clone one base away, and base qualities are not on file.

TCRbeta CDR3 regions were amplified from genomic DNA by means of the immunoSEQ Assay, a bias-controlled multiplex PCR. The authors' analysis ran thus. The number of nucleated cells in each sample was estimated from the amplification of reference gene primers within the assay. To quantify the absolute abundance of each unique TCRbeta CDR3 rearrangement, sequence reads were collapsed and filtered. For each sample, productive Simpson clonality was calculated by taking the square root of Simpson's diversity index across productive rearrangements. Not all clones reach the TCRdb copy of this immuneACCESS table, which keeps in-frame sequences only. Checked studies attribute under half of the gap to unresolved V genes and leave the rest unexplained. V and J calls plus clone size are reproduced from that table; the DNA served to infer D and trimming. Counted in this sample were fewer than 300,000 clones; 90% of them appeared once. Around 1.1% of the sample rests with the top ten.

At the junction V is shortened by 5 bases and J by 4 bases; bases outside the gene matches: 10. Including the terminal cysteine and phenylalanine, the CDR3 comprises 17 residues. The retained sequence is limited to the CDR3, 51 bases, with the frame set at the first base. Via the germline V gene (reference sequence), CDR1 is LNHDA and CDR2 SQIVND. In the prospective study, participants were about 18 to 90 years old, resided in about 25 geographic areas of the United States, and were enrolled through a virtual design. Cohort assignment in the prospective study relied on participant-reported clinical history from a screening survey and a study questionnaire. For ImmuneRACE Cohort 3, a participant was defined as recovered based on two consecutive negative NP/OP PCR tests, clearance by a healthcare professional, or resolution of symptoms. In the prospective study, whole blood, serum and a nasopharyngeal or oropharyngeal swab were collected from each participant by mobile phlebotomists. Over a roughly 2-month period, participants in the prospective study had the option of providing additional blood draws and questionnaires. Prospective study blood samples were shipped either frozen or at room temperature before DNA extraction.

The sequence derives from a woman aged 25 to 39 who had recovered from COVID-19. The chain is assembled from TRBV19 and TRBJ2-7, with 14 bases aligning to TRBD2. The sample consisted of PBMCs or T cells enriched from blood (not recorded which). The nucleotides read TGTGCCAGTAGTCCTGGGACTAGCGGGAGACGGGGATACGAGCAGTACTTC. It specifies CASSPGTSGRRGYEQYF.